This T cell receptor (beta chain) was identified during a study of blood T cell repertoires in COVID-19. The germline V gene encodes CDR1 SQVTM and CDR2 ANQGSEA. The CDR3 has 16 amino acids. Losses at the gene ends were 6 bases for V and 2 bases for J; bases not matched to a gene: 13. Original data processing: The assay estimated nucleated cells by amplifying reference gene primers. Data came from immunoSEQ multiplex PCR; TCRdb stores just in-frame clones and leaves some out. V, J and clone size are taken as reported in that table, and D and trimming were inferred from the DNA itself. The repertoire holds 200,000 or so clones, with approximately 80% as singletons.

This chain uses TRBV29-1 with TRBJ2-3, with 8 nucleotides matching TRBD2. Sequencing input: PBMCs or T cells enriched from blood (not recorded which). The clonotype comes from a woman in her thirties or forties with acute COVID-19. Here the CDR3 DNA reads TGCAGCGTGGGCGCAGAGGGCGGGGGGAACACAGATACGCAGTATTTT. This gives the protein CSVGAEGGGNTDTQYF.